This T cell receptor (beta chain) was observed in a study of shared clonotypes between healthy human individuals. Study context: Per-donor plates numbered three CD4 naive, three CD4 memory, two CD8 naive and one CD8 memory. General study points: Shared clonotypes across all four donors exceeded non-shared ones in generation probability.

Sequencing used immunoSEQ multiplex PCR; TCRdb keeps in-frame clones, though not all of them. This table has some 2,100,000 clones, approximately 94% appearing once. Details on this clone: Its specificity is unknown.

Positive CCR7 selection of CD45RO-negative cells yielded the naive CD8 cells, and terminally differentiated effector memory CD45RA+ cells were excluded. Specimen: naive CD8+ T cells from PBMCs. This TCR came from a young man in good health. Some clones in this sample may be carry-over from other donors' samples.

DNA of the CDR3: TGTGCCAGCAGCCAAATACTGGCCGGGGAGCTGTTTTTT. This codes for CASSQILAGELFF. The V gene is TRBV4-2, the J gene TRBJ2-2; no clear D. The V and J ends lost 2 bases and 6 bases respectively, with 7 bases between them. Germline lookup yields CDR1 LGHNA and CDR2 YNFKEQ. This CDR3 is built from 13 residues.